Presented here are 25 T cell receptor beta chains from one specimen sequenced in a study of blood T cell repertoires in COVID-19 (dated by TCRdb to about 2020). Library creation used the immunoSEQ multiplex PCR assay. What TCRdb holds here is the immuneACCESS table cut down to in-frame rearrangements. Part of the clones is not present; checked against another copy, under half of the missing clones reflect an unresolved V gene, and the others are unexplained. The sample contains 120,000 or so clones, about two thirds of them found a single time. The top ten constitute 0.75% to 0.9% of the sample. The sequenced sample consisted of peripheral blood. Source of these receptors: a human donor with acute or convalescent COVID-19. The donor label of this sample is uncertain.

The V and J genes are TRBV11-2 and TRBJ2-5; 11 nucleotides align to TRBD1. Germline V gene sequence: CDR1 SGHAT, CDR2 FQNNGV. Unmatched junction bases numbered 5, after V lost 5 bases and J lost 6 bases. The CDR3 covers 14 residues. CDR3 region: CASSRTGGLKTQYF. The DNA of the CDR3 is TGTGCCAGCAGCCGGACAGGGGGCTTAAAGACCCAGTACTTC.

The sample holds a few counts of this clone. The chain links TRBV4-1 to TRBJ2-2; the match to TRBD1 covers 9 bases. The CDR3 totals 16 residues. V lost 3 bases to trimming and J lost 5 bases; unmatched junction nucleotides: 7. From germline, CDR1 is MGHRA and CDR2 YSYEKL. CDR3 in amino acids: CASSHPGQGGTGELFF. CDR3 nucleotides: TGCGCCAGCAGCCACCCGGGACAGGGCGGGACCGGGGAGCTGTTTTTT.

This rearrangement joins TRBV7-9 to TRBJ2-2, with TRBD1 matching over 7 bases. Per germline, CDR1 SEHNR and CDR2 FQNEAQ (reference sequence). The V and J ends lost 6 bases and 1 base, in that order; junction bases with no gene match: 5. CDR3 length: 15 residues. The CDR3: CASRSGTENTGELFF. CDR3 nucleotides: TGTGCCAGCAGGTCCGGGACAGAGAACACCGGGGAGCTGTTTTTT.

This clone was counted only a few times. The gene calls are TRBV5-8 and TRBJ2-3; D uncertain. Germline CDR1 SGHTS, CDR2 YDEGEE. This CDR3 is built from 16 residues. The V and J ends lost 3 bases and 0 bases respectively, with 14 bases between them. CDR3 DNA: TGTGCCAGCAGCTCAAAACAGAGTCCGAGCACAGATACGCAGTATTTT. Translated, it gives CASSSKQSPSTDTQYF.

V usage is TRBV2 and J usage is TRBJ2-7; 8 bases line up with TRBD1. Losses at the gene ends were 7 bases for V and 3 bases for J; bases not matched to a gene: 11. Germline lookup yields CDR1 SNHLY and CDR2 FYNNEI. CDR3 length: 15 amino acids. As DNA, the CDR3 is TGTGCCAGCATCGAAGGTCAGGGGGCGGTCTACGAGCAGTACTTC. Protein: CASIEGQGAVYEQYF. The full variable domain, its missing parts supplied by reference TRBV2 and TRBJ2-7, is EPEVTQTPSHQVTQMGQEVILRCVPISNHLYFYWYRQILGQKVEFLVSFYNNEISEKSEIFDDQFSVERPDGSNFTLKIRSTKLEDSAMYFCASIEGQGAVYEQYFGPGTRLTVT.

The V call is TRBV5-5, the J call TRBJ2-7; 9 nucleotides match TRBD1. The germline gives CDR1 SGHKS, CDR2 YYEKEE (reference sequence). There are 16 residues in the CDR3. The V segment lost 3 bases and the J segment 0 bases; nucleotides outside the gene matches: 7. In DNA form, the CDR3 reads TGTGCCAGCAGCTGGTCCGGGACAGGGAGCTCCTACGAGCAGTACTTC. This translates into CASSWSGTGSSYEQYF.

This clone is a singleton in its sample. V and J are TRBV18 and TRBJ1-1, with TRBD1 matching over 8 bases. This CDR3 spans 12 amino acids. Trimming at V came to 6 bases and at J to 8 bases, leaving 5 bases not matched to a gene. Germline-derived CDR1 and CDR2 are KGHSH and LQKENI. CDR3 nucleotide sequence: TGTGCCAGCTCGAAAGACAGGGGCGAAGCTTTCTTT. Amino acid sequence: CASSKDRGEAFF.

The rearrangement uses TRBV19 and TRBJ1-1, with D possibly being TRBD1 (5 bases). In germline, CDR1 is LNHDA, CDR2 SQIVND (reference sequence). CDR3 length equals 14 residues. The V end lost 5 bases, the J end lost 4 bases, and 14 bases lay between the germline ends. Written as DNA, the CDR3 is TGTGCCAGTAGTGAGGCCAGGGCGGCCACTGAAGCTTTCTTT. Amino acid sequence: CASSEARAATEAFF.

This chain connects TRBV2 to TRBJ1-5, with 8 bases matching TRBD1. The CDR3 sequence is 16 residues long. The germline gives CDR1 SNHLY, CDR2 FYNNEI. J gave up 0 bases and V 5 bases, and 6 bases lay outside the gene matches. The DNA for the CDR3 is TGTGCCAGCAGTCCCCAGGGGGCGGCTAGCAATCAGCCCCAGCATTTT. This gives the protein CASSPQGAASNQPQHF.

The CDR3 region is CASSSGGAGSPLHF. In DNA form, the CDR3 reads TGTGCCAGCAGTTCAGGGGGCGCGGGGTCACCCCTCCACTTT. This chain links TRBV28 with TRBJ1-6, with 8 bases fitting TRBD1. The CDR3 is made up of 14 amino acids. After removal of 4 bases from V and 10 bases from J, the junction contained 6 bases not matched to a gene. Germline-derived CDR1 and CDR2 are MDHEN and SYDVKM. The full variable domain, its missing parts supplied by reference TRBV28 and TRBJ1-6, is DVKVTQSSRYLVKRTGEKVFLECVQDMDHENMFWYRQDPGLGLRLIYFSYDVKMKEKGDIPEGYSVSREKKERFSLILESASTNQTSMYLCASSSGGAGSPLHFGNGTRLTVT.

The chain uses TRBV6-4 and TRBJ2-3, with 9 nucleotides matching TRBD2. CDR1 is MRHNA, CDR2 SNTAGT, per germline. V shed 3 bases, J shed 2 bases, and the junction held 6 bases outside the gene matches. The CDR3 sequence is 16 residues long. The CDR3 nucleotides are TGTGCCAGCAGTGATTCCGCGGGGGGGCCCACAGATACGCAGTATTTT. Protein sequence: CASSDSAGGPTDTQYF.

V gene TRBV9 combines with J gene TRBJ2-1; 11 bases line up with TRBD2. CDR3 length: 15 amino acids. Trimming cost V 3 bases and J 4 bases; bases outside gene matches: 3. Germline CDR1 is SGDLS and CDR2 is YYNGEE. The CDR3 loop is CASSARLAGYNEQFF. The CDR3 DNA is TGTGCCAGCAGCGCAAGACTAGCGGGGTACAATGAGCAGTTCTTC.

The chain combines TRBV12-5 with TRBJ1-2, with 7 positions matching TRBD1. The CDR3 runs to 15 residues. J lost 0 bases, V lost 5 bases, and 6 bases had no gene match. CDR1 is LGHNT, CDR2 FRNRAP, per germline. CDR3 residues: CASGTTGVPNYGYTF. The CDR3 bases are TGTGCTAGTGGTACTACAGGGGTCCCTAACTATGGCTACACCTTC.

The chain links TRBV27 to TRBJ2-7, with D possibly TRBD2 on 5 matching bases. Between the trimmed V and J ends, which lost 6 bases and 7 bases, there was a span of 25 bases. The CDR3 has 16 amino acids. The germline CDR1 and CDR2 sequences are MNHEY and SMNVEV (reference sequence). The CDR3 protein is CASSPGFMGSTREQYF. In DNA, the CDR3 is TGTGCCAGCAGCCCGGGGTTTATGGGCAGTACGCGTGAGCAGTACTTC.

CDR3 amino acids: CAWSIPRSSGNTIYF. The CDR3 DNA reads as TGTGCCTGGAGTATCCCCCGTTCCTCTGGAAACACCATATATTTT. The chain couples TRBV30 to TRBJ1-3, with D uncertain. Germline assignment: CDR1 GTSNPN and CDR2 SVGIG (reference sequence). V dropped 2 bases and J dropped 0 bases, with 11 bases sitting between them. This CDR3 spans 15 amino acids. Combining the CDR3 with reference TRBV30 and TRBJ1-3 gives the whole variable domain SQTIHQWPATLVQPVGSPLSLECTVEGTSNPNLYWYRQAAGRGLQLLFYSVGIGQISSEVPQNLSASRPQDRQFILSSKKLLLSDSGFYLCAWSIPRSSGNTIYFGEGSWLTVV.

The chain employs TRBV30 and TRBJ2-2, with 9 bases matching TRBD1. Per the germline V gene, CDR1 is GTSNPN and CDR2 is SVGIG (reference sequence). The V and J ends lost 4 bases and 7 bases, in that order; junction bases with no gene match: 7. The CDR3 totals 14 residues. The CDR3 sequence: CAWNPGQGIGELFF. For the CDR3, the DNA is TGTGCCTGGAATCCGGGACAGGGAATCGGGGAGCTGTTTTTT.

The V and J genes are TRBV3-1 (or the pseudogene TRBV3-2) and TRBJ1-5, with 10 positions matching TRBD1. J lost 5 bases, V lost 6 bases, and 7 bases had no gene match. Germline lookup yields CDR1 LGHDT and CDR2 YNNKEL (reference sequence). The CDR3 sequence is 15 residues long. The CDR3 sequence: CASSNTGTGDQPQHF. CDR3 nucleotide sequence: TGTGCCAGCAGTAATACCGGGACAGGGGATCAGCCCCAGCATTTT.

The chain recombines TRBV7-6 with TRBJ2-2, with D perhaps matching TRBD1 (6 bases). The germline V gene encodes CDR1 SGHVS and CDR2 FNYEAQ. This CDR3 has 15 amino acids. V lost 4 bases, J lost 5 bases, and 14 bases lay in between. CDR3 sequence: CASSSMGHTTGELFF. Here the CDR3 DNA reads TGTGCCAGCAGCTCAATGGGACATACGACCGGGGAGCTGTTTTTT.

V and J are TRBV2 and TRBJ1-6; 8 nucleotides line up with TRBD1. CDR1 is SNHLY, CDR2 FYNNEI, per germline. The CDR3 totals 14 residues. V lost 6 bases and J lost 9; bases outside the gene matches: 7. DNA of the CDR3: TGTGCCAGCAGCTCAGGGGGCGCGGGTTCACCCCTCCACTTT. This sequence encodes CASSSGGAGSPLHF.

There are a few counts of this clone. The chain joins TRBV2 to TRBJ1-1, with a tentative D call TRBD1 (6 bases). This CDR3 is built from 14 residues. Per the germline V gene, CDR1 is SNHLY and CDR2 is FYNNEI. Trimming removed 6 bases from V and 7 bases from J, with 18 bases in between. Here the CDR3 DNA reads TGTGCCAGCAGACTCAGGGGCGAGGACGGTGAAGCTTTCTTT. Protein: CASRLRGEDGEAFF.

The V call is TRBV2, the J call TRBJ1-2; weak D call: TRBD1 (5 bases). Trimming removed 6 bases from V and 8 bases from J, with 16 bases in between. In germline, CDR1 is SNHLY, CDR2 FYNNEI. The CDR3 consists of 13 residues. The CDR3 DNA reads TGTGCCAGCAGGTTGACAGATAATGGAGGCTACACCTTC. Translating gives CASRLTDNGGYTF.

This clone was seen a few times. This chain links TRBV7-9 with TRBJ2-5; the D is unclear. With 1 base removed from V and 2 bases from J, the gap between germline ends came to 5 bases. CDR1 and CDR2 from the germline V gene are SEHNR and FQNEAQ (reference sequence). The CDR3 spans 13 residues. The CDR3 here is CASSLVSQETQYF. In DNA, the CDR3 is TGTGCCAGCAGCTTAGTTTCGCAAGAGACCCAGTACTTC. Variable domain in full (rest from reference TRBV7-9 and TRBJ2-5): DTGVSQNPRHKITKRGQNVTFRCDPISEHNRLYWYRQTLGQGPEFLTYFQNEAQLEKSRLLSDRFSAERPKGSFSTLEIQRTEQGDSAMYLCASSLVSQETQYFGPGTRLLVL.

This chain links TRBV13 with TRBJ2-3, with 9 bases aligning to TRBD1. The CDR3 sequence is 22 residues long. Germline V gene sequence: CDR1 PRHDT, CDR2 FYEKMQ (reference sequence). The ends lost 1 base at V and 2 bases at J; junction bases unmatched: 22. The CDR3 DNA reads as TGTGCCAGCAGCTTAGAAGGCAGGACCGGGACAGGGTATTACCCTTCCACAGATACGCAGTATTTT. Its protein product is CASSLEGRTGTGYYPSTDTQYF.

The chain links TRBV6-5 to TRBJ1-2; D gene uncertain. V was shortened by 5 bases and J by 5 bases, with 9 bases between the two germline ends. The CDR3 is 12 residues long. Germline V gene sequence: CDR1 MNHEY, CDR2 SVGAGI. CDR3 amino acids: CASSPLQYGYTF. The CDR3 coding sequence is TGTGCCAGCAGTCCTCTACAGTATGGCTACACCTTC.

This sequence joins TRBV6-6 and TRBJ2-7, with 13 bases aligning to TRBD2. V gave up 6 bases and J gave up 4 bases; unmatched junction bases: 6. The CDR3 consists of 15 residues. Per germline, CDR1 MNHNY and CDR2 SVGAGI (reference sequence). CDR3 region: CASRRLAGGSYEQYV. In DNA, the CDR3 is TGTGCCAGCAGACGACTAGCGGGGGGATCTTACGAGCAGTACGTC.